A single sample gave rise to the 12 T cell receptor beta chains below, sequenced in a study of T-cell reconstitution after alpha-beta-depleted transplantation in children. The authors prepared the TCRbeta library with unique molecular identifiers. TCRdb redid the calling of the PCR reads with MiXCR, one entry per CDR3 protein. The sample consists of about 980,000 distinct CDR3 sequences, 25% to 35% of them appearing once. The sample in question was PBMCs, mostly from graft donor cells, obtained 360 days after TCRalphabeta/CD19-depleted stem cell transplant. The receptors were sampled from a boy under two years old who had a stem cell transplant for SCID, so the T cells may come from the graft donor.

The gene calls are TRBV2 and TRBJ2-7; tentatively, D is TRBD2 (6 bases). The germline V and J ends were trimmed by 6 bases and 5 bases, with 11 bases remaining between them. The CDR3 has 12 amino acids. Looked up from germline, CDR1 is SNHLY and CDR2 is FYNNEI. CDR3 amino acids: CASRGGGNEQYF. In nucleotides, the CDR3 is TGTGCCAGCAGAGGTGGCGGGAACGAGCAGTACTTC. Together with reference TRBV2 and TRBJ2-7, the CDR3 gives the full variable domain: EPEVTQTPSHQVTQMGQEVILRCVPISNHLYFYWYRQILGQKVEFLVSFYNNEISEKSEIFDDQFSVERPDGSNFTLKIRSTKLEDSAMYFCASRGGGNEQYFGPGTRLTVT.

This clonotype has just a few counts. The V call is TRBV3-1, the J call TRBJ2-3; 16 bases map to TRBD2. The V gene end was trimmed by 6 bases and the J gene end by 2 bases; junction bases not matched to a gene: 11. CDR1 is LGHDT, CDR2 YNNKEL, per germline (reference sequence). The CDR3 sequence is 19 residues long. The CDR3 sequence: CASSSRGTSGGAPTDTQYF. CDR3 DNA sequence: TGTGCCAGCAGTTCCCGGGGGACTAGCGGGGGGGCCCCCACAGATACGCAGTATTTT.

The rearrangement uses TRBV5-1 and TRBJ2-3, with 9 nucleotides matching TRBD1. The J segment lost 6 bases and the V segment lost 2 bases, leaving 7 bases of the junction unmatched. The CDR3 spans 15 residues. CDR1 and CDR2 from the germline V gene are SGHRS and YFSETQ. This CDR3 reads CASSFFPGQGDTQYF. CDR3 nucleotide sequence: TGCGCCAGCAGCTTTTTCCCCGGACAGGGGGATACGCAGTATTTT. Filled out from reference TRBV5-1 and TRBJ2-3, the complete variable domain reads KAGVTQTPRYLIKTRGQQVTLSCSPISGHRSVSWYQQTPGQGLQFLFEYFSETQRNKGNFPGRFSGRQFSNSRSEMNVSTLELGDSALYLCASSFFPGQGDTQYFGPGTRLTVL.

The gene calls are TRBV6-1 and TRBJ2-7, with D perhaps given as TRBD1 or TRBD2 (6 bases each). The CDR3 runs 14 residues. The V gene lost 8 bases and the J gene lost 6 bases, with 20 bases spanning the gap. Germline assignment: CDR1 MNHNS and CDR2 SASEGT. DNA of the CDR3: TGTGCCAGCGCAACCGGCTGGGGGGCTAGCGAGCAGTACTTC. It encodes CASATGWGASEQYF.

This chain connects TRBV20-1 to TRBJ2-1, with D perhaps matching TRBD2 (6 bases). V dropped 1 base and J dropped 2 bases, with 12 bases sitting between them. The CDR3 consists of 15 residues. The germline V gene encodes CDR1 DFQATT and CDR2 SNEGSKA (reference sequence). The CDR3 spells CSARGGGYTYNEQFF. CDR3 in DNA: TGCAGTGCTAGAGGGGGAGGCTATACCTACAATGAGCAGTTCTTC.

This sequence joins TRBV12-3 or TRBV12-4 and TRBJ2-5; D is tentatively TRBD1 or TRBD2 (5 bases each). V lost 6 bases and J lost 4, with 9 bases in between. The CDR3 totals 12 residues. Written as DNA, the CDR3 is TGTGCCAGCAGCTGGGACGTAGAGACCCAGTACTTC. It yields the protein CASSWDVETQYF.

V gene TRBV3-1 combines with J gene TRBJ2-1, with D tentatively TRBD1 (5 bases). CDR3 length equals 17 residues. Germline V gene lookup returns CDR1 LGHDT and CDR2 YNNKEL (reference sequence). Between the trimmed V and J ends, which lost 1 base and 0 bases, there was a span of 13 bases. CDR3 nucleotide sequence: TGTGCCAGCAGCCAAGGTGAAGGGGTGATCTCCTACAATGAGCAGTTCTTC. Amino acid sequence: CASSQGEGVISYNEQFF.

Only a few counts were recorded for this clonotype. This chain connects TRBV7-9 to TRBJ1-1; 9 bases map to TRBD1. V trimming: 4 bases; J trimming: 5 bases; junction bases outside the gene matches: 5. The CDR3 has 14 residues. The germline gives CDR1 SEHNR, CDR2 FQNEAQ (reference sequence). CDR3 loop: CASSWDRVSTEAFF. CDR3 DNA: TGTGCCAGCAGCTGGGACAGGGTGTCGACTGAAGCTTTCTTT.

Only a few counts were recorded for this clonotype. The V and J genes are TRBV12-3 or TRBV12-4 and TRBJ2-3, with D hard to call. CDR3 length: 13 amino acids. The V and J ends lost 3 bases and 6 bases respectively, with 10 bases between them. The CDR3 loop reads CASSFSRSDTQYF. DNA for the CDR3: TGTGCCAGCAGTTTTTCTAGGTCGGATACGCAGTATTTT.

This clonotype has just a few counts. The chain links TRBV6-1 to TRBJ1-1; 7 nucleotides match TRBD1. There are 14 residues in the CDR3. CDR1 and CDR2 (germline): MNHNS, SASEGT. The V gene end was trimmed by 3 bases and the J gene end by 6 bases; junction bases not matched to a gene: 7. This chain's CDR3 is CASSDDRVRAEAFF. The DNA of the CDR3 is TGTGCCAGCAGTGACGACAGGGTGCGGGCTGAAGCTTTCTTT.

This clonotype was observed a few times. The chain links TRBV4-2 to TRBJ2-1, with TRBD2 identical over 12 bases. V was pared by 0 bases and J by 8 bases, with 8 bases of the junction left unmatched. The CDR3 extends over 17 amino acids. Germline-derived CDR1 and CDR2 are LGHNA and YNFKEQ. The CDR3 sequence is CASSQDYELAGGDEQFF. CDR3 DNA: TGTGCCAGCAGCCAAGATTATGAACTAGCGGGGGGCGATGAGCAGTTCTTC.

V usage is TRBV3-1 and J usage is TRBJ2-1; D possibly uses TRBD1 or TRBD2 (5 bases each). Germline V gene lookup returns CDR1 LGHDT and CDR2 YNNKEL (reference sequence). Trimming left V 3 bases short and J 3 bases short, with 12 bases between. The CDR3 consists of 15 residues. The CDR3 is CASSHVGTIYNEQFF. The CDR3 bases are TGTGCCAGCAGCCACGTGGGGACCATCTACAATGAGCAGTTCTTC.